Shown below are 18 T cell receptor beta chains from a single sample sequenced in a study of T-cell memory formation after mild COVID-19. TCRdb re-analysed the 5' RACE reads in MiXCR, keeping a single row per CDR3 protein. The sample records about 410,000 distinct CDR3 sequences, less than 25% being singletons. The material sequenced was PBMCs or a T cell subset sorted from them (not recorded which). These receptors all stem from an adult woman who had mild COVID-19 (a few samples of this study predate the infection). Cell type and time point are not known.

J is TRBJ2-2 and V is TRBV4-1; 11 bases map to TRBD1. The CDR3 is 17 residues long. Germline values: CDR1 MGHRA, CDR2 YSYEKL. J gave up 4 bases and V 4 bases, and 8 bases lay outside the gene matches. CDR3: CASSLWAGTGGTGELFF. CDR3 DNA: TGCGCCAGCAGCCTGTGGGCCGGGACAGGGGGCACCGGGGAGCTGTTTTTT.

The chain combines TRBV12-3 or TRBV12-4 with TRBJ2-1; 8 positions match TRBD1. The V gene end was trimmed by 8 bases and the J gene end by 9 bases; junction bases not matched to a gene: 15. The CDR3 contains 15 residues. The CDR3 protein is CASRRGRQGHSEQFF. CDR3 sequence (DNA): TGTGCCAGCCGCCGAGGTAGACAGGGGCATAGTGAGCAGTTCTTC.

The rearrangement links TRBV29-1 to TRBJ2-2; D is uncertain. Between the trimmed V and J ends, which lost 0 bases and 0 bases, there was a span of 8 bases. The V gene's germline CDR1 is SQVTM and CDR2 ANQGSEA. This CDR3 is built from 15 residues. This chain's CDR3 is CSVEEVGANTGELFF. CDR3 nucleotide sequence: TGCAGCGTTGAAGAGGTGGGCGCGAACACCGGGGAGCTGTTTTTT.

This clonotype was detected only a few times. The genes are TRBV5-6 and TRBJ1-1; D ambiguous. The CDR3 extends over 12 amino acids. V lost 3 bases and J 7 bases, leaving 10 bases between the germline ends. CDR1 SGHDT and CDR2 YYEEEE come from the germline V gene. For the CDR3, the DNA is TGTGCCAGCAGCTCTGACGAATTTGAAGCTTTCTTT. Translation: CASSSDEFEAFF.

V is TRBV4-1 and J is TRBJ1-2; D gene unclear. Germline V gene sequence: CDR1 MGHRA, CDR2 YSYEKL. CDR3 length: 15 residues. Trimming left V 3 bases short and J 3 bases short, with 14 bases between. The CDR3 loop is CASSQEAGAYYGYTF. The CDR3 DNA follows: TGCGCCAGCAGCCAGGAGGCAGGCGCCTACTATGGCTACACCTTC.

This clonotype appeared a few times. This chain connects TRBV7-9 to TRBJ1-5; D ambiguous. The CDR3 is 15 residues long. Germline values: CDR1 SEHNR, CDR2 FQNEAQ (reference sequence). Deletions cut 4 bases from V and 4 bases from J, with 14 bases between. The CDR3 protein is CASSSATIRNQPQHF. CDR3 DNA sequence: TGTGCCAGCAGCTCCGCGACGATTCGAAATCAGCCCCAGCATTTT. Together with reference TRBV7-9 and TRBJ1-5, the CDR3 gives the full variable domain: DTGVSQNPRHKITKRGQNVTFRCDPISEHNRLYWYRQTLGQGPEFLTYFQNEAQLEKSRLLSDRFSAERPKGSFSTLEIQRTEQGDSAMYLCASSSATIRNQPQHFGDGTRLSIL.

This clonotype was recorded a few times. The CDR3, as DNA: TGTGCCACCAGTGGAGGGGATAGCAATCAGCCCCAGCATTTT. It specifies CATSGGDSNQPQHF. V is TRBV24-1 and J is TRBJ1-5; tentative D call: TRBD1 (5 bases). This CDR3 has 14 amino acids. V dropped 5 bases and J dropped 0 bases, with 7 bases sitting between them. The germline V gene encodes CDR1 KGHDR and CDR2 SFDVKD.

The gene calls are TRBV25-1 and TRBJ2-7; a possible D gene is TRBD2 (5 bases). Trimming took 3 bases from V and 5 from J, leaving 11 bases between them. CDR1 is MGHDK, CDR2 SYGVNS, per germline. The CDR3 is 13 amino acids. DNA of the CDR3: TGTGCCAGCAGTGATGGCGGGTCGGACGAGCAGTACTTC. Residues: CASSDGGSDEQYF.

This sequence joins TRBV11-3 and TRBJ2-1; D perhaps matches TRBD1 (6 bases). The CDR3 is 15 amino acids. V lost 10 bases, J lost 2 bases, and 18 bases lay in between. Germline assignment: CDR1 SGHNT and CDR2 YENEEA. The CDR3 DNA reads as TGTGCCATCCAGGACAGATCCTTTGCCTACAATGAGCAGTTCTTC. Protein product: CAIQDRSFAYNEQFF.

This chain connects TRBV20-1 to TRBJ2-7; 9 nucleotides agree with TRBD2. CDR1 and CDR2 from the germline V gene are DFQATT and SNEGSKA (reference sequence). This CDR3 is built from 12 residues. J gave up 6 bases and V 5 bases, and 5 bases lay outside the gene matches. The CDR3 sequence: CSALGLAAEQYF. CDR3 DNA: TGCAGTGCTCTGGGACTAGCCGCCGAGCAGTACTTC.

The gene calls are TRBV24-1 and TRBJ2-6; no clear D gene. Germline assignment: CDR1 KGHDR and CDR2 SFDVKD. V was pared by 11 bases and J by 2 bases, with 9 bases between. The CDR3 consists of 13 residues. This CDR3 is CASQQPGANVLTF. As DNA, the CDR3 is TGTGCCAGCCAACAACCTGGGGCCAACGTCCTGACTTTC.

The chain joins TRBV6-5 to TRBJ2-2; D is undetermined. Germline V CDR1 and CDR2: MNHEY, SVGAGI. This CDR3 comprises 18 residues. V was pared by 0 bases and J by 9 bases, with 23 bases between. The CDR3 sequence: CASSYSSGPTFSSWELFF. The CDR3, as DNA: TGTGCCAGCAGTTACTCGTCGGGTCCCACTTTTTCTTCCTGGGAGCTGTTTTTT.

This chain connects TRBV3-1 to TRBJ2-1, with TRBD2 matching 14 bases. Germline V lookup: CDR1 LGHDT, CDR2 YNNKEL (reference sequence). The CDR3 extends over 15 amino acids. The trim removed 4 bases at V and 9 bases at J, leaving 5 bases unmatched. The CDR3 reads CASSPGTSGGGEQFF. In DNA, the CDR3 is TGTGCCAGCAGCCCTGGGACTAGCGGGGGAGGTGAGCAGTTCTTC.

This clonotype has only a few counts. V gene TRBV27 combines with J gene TRBJ2-1; a weak D match, TRBD2 (6 bases). With 5 bases removed from V and 4 bases from J, the gap between germline ends came to 15 bases. The CDR3 sequence is 15 residues long. Germline V lookup: CDR1 MNHEY, CDR2 SMNVEV (reference sequence). CDR3 sequence reads: CASSPREVGYNEQFF. CDR3 sequence (DNA): TGTGCCAGCAGTCCAAGGGAGGTGGGGTACAATGAGCAGTTCTTC.

The CDR3 loop is CASSLQPGQGASEAFF. Here the CDR3 DNA reads TGTGCCAGCAGTCTTCAACCGGGACAGGGGGCATCTGAAGCTTTCTTT. The chain recombines TRBV9 with TRBJ1-1; 12 nucleotides match TRBD1. Per the germline V gene, CDR1 is SGDLS and CDR2 is YYNGEE. V gave up 5 bases and J gave up 6 bases; unmatched junction bases: 11. The CDR3 runs 16 residues. Full variable domain (outside the CDR3, taken from reference TRBV9 and TRBJ1-1): DSGVTQTPKHLITATGQRVTLRCSPRSGDLSVYWYQQSLDQGLQFLIQYYNGEERAKGNILERFSAQQFPDLHSELNLSSLELGDSALYFCASSLQPGQGASEAFFGQGTRLTVV.

This clonotype was counted a few times. V gene TRBV5-1 combines with J gene TRBJ2-1, with 10 positions matching TRBD1. The V gene end was trimmed by 2 bases and the J gene end by 6 bases; junction bases not matched to a gene: 2. The CDR3 consists of 14 residues. The germline V gene encodes CDR1 SGHRS and CDR2 YFSETQ. For the CDR3, the DNA is TGCGCCAGCAGCTTAAGACAGGGGGCCAATGAGCAGTTCTTC. Residues: CASSLRQGANEQFF.

The chain carries TRBV2 and TRBJ2-3; TRBD2 matches at 11 bases. The CDR3 contains 15 residues. Germline V lookup: CDR1 SNHLY, CDR2 FYNNEI. The V gene end was trimmed by 8 bases and the J gene end by 1 base; junction bases not matched to a gene: 5. The CDR3, as DNA: TGTGCCAGCGCCCTAGCGGGAGGCCGCACAGATACGCAGTATTTT. Translation gives CASALAGGRTDTQYF.

In its sample, this clonotype was seen a few times. This rearrangement joins TRBV20-1 to TRBJ2-5, with D perhaps given as TRBD1 or TRBD2 (6 bases each). Germline V lookup: CDR1 DFQATT, CDR2 SNEGSKA (reference sequence). The V and J ends lost 7 bases and 5 bases respectively, with 14 bases between them. CDR3 size: 12 residues. Written as DNA, the CDR3 is TGCAGTGTCCGTAGGGGGAGGGAGACCCAGTACTTC. Translated: CSVRRGRETQYF.